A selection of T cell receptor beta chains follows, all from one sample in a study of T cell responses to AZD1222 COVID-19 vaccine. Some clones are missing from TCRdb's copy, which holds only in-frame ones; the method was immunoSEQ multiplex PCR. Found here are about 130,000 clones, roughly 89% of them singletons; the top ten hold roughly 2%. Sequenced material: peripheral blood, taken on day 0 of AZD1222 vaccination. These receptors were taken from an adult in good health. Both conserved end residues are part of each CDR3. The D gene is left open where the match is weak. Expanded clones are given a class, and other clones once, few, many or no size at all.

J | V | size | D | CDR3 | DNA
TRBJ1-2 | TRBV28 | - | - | CASSRQSNYGYTF | TGTGCCAGCAGTCGACAGTCTAACTATGGCTACACCTTC
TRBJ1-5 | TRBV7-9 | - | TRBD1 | CASSQGQGGNQPQHF | TGTGCCAGCAGCCAGGGACAGGGGGGCAATCAGCCCCAGCATTTT
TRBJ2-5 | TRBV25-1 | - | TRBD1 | CASSDSYGQGQETQYF | TGTGCCAGCAGTGACTCTTACGGACAGGGGCAAGAGACCCAGTACTTC
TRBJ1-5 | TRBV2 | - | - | CASSARDGNQPQHF | TGTGCCAGCAGTGCAAGGGACGGCAATCAGCCCCAGCATTTT
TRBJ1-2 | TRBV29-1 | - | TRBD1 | CSVRTGAIDYGYTF | TGCAGCGTCCGGACAGGGGCCATCGACTATGGCTACACCTTC
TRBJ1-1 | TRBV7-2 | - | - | CASSFGGGTEAFF | TGTGCCAGCAGCTTCGGGGGGGGCACTGAAGCTTTCTTT
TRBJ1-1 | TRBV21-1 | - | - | CASSKVMGGPSTEAFF | TGTGCCAGCAGCAAAGTCATGGGGGGGCCGAGCACTGAAGCTTTCTTT
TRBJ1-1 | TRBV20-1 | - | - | CSAREQGAFF | TGCAGTGCTAGAGAACAGGGAGCTTTCTTT
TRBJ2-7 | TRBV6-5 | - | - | CATVRGVEAKEQYF | TGTGCCACCGTGAGAGGGGTGGAAGCGAAGGAGCAGTACTTC
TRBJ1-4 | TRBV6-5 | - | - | CASSPPTGLGEKLFF | TGTGCCAGCAGTCCCCCTACAGGGTTAGGAGAAAAACTGTTTTTT
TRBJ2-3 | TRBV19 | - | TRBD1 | CASNRGVTDTQYF | TGTGCCAGTAACAGGGGCGTCACAGATACGCAGTATTTT
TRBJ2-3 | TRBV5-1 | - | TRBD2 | CASSLAGVGTDTQYF | TGCGCCAGCAGCTTAGCGGGAGTGGGAACAGATACGCAGTATTTT
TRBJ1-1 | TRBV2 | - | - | CASSWGTWNTEAFF | TGTGCCAGCAGTTGGGGGACGTGGAACACTGAAGCTTTCTTT
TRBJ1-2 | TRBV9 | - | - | CASSLSEGYGYTF | TGTGCCAGCAGCCTCTCCGAGGGCTATGGCTACACCTTC
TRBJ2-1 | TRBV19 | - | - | CASSIGLTGFEQFF | TGTGCCAGTAGTATAGGTCTAACGGGTTTTGAGCAGTTCTTC
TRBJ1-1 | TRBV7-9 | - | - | CASSSMVAAEAFF | TGTGCCAGCAGCTCCATGGTGGCCGCCGAAGCTTTCTTT
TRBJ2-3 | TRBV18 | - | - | CASSPYSLATDTQYF | TGTGCCAGCTCACCGTATTCCCTAGCCACAGATACGCAGTATTTT
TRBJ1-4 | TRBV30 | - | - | CAWGAAPLDEKLFF | TGTGCCTGGGGGGCCGCTCCGCTCGACGAAAAACTGTTTTTT
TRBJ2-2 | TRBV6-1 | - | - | CASSERDFDTGELFF | TGTGCCAGCAGTGAAAGGGACTTCGACACCGGGGAGCTGTTTTTT
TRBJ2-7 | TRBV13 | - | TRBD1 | CASSLRDSSYEQYF | TGTGCCAGCAGCCTCCGGGACAGTTCCTACGAGCAGTACTTC
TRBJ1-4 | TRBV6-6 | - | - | CASGGYNEKLFF | TGTGCCAGCGGGGGGTATAATGAAAAACTGTTTTTT
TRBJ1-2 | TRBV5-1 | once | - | CASSLGPQNGYTF | TGCGCCAGCAGCTTGGGACCCCAAAATGGCTACACCTTC
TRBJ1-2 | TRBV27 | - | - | CASSFRSGTMEGQNYGYTF | TGTGCCAGCAGTTTCCGGAGTGGGACCATGGAGGGTCAGAACTATGGCTACACCTTC